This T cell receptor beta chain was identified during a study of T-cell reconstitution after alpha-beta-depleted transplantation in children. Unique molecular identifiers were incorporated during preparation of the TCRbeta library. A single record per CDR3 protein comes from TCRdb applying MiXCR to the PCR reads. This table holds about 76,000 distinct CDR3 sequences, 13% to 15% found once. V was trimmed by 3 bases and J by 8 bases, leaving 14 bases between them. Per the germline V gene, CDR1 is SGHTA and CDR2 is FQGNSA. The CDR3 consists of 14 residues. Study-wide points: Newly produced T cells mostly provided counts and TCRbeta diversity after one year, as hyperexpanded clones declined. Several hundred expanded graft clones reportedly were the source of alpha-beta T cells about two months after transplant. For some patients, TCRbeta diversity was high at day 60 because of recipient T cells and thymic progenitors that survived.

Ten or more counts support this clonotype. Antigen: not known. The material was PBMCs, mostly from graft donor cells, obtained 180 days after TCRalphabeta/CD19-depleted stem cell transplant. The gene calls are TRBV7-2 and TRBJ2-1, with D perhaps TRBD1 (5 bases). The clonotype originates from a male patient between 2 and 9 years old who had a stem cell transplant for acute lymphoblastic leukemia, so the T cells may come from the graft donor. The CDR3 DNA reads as TGTGCCAGCAGCTTGAAACCCAGGGCGGATGAGCAGTTCTTC. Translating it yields CASSLKPRADEQFF.